The 12 T cell receptor beta chains given below trace back to one sample, sequenced in a study of CD8+ T cells in alopecia areata. RNA was extracted and reverse transcribed into cDNA as the sequencing template. This table comes from immunoSEQ multiplex PCR, and its TCRdb copy is limited to in-frame clones, with some not included. The repertoire holds hundreds of thousands of clones, with approximately 61% as singletons. Sequencing was performed on CD4+ T cells sorted from blood, taken at week 0. These receptors were obtained from a human donor with alopecia areata.

The chain employs TRBV9 and TRBJ1-5; D is ambiguous. V lost 0 bases, J lost 0 bases, and 4 bases lay in between. This CDR3 region has 14 residues. The V gene's germline CDR1 is SGDLS and CDR2 YYNGEE. CDR3 bases: TGTGCCAGCAGCGTAGCAGATAGCAATCAGCCCCAGCATTTT. It encodes CASSVADSNQPQHF.

The rearrangement joins TRBV29-1 to TRBJ2-3; weak D call: TRBD2 (7 bases). The CDR3 consists of 15 residues. V shed 4 bases and J shed 3 bases, with 17 bases lying between them. Germline V gives CDR1 SQVTM, CDR2 ANQGSEA. The CDR3 DNA reads TGCAGCGTTGTACACGGGGGGCTCGGGACAGATACGCAGTATTTT. Translation gives CSVVHGGLGTDTQYF.

V and J are TRBV5-1 and TRBJ2-6, with 9 positions matching TRBD1. Germline-derived CDR1 and CDR2 are SGHRS and YFSETQ. The CDR3 extends over 16 amino acids. V shed 7 bases, J shed 4 bases, and the junction held 9 bases outside the gene matches. The CDR3 nucleotides are TGCGCCAGCGCACTCCCACAGGGGGCGGGGGCCAACGTCCTGACTTTC. Translating gives CASALPQGAGANVLTF.

Comments on this clone: Different DNA sequences within this sample yield the same CDR3. V gene TRBV18 combines with J gene TRBJ1-1, with 7 nucleotides matching TRBD1. The CDR3 runs to 14 residues. Per germline, CDR1 KGHSH and CDR2 LQKENI. Trimming removed 6 bases from V and 0 bases from J; junction bases left unmatched: 4. The CDR3 DNA follows: TGTGCCAGCTCCCCGACAGGGATGAACACTGAAGCTTTCTTT. Its protein is CASSPTGMNTEAFF.

This clone has more than one count but fewer than ten. The rearrangement joins TRBV29-1 to TRBJ1-3; no firm D call. This CDR3 comprises 13 residues. The germline gives CDR1 SQVTM, CDR2 ANQGSEA. The V and J ends lost 6 bases and 0 bases respectively, with 9 bases between them. The CDR3, as DNA: TGCAGCGTCTTCCGTGACTCTGGAAACACCATATATTTT. This gives the protein CSVFRDSGNTIYF.

J is TRBJ2-1 and V is TRBV30, with 16 positions matching TRBD2. The CDR3 runs 16 residues. The V gene's germline CDR1 is GTSNPN and CDR2 SVGIG (reference sequence). The V segment lost 4 bases and the J segment 6 bases; nucleotides outside the gene matches: 6. CDR3 amino acids: CAWTRGLAGGPNEQFF. In DNA form, the CDR3 reads TGTGCCTGGACACGGGGACTAGCGGGAGGGCCCAATGAGCAGTTCTTC.

The CDR3 here is CASRRDRGYNEQFF. The CDR3 DNA reads TGTGCCAGCAGGCGGGACAGGGGTTACAATGAGCAGTTCTTC. The chain links TRBV27 to TRBJ2-1; 10 bases fit TRBD1. Germline-derived CDR1 and CDR2 are MNHEY and SMNVEV (reference sequence). V was clipped by 6 bases and J by 4 bases; unmatched bases: 3. The CDR3 spans 14 residues.

The CDR3 region has the DNA TGCGCCAGCAGCTTCCCGAGTAGCTCTGGGGCCAACGTCCTGACTTTC. Translating it yields CASSFPSSSGANVLTF. The chain links TRBV5-1 to TRBJ2-6; no clear D. There are 16 residues in the CDR3. Germline CDR1 and CDR2: SGHRS and YFSETQ. The V end was cut by 2 bases, the J end by 0 bases, with 9 bases between.

The chain carries TRBV27 and TRBJ2-1; 9 positions match TRBD1. This CDR3 is built from 15 residues. CDR1 MNHEY and CDR2 SMNVEV come from the germline V gene (reference sequence). V was pared by 4 bases and J by 10 bases, with 11 bases of the junction left unmatched. The CDR3 here is CASSYPGQGWREQFF. The CDR3 DNA reads as TGTGCCAGCAGTTATCCGGGACAGGGATGGCGCGAGCAGTTCTTC.

The chain carries TRBV18 and TRBJ2-1, with D possibly being TRBD1 (6 bases). Deletions cut 3 bases from V and 3 bases from J, with 12 bases between. This CDR3 is 15 amino acids long. Germline CDR1 and CDR2: KGHSH and LQKENI. CDR3 amino acids: CASSPGQGYYNEQFF. The CDR3 nucleotides read TGTGCCAGCTCACCCGGGCAGGGGTACTACAATGAGCAGTTCTTC.

A word on this clone: The junction departs from the called germline gene at one end, perhaps through a read error. The rearrangement links TRBV29-1 to TRBJ1-2; a weak D match, TRBD1 (6 bases). CDR1 SQVTM and CDR2 ANQGSEA come from the germline V gene. The length of the CDR3 is 11 residues. The CDR3 sequence: CSVEDLTGHAF. The CDR3 coding sequence is TGCAGCGTTGAAGATCTTACGGGACATGCCTTC.

The chain is built from TRBV10-3 and TRBJ2-7, with 10 bases identical to TRBD2. With V trimmed by 6 bases and J by 0 bases, 5 bases remained unmatched. Germline V gives CDR1 ENHRY, CDR2 SYGVKD. The CDR3 extends over 15 amino acids. In DNA, the CDR3 is TGTGCCATCAGCCTACTAGCGGGGAACTCCTACGAGCAGTACTTC. It encodes CAISLLAGNSYEQYF.